One and the same sample provided the 31 T cell receptor beta chains below, sequenced in a study of cytomegalovirus exposure and HLA in healthy donors. Sequenced by immunoSEQ multiplex PCR; TCRdb stores in-frame clones only, minus some. This repertoire shows 130,000 to 150,000 clones, nearly 90% found once; its top ten account for approximately 9.2%. Sample: PBMCs. Receptors were obtained from a young woman in good health and CMV-seropositive.

The rearrangement uses TRBV25-1 and TRBJ2-4; 7 bases map to TRBD1. V shed 2 bases, J shed 0 bases, and the junction held 1 base outside the gene matches. Per germline, CDR1 MGHDK and CDR2 SYGVNS. The CDR3 is made up of 15 amino acids. This CDR3 reads CASSEDRVAKNIQYF. DNA for the CDR3: TGTGCCAGCAGTGAAGACAGGGTAGCCAAAAACATTCAGTACTTC.

The chain joins TRBV5-1 to TRBJ1-2, with D hard to call. Germline values: CDR1 SGHRS, CDR2 YFSETQ. Trimming cost V 2 bases and J 0 bases, with 8 bases left between them. There are 14 residues in the CDR3. The CDR3 here is CASSLTVSNYGYTF. The CDR3 DNA sequence: TGCGCCAGCAGCTTAACAGTTTCTAACTATGGCTACACCTTC.

V usage is TRBV28 and J usage is TRBJ1-5; D is unclear. Germline assignment: CDR1 MDHEN and CDR2 SYDVKM. The CDR3 contains 13 residues. V was clipped by 5 bases and J by 3 bases, with 8 bases between them. CDR3 in amino acids: CASSGGDNQPQHF. The CDR3 bases are TGTGCCAGCAGTGGAGGTGACAATCAGCCCCAGCATTTT.

This clone was observed once. The rearrangement joins TRBV15 to TRBJ2-2; 7 nucleotides line up with TRBD2. The CDR3 is 18 residues long. Germline CDR1 reads LNHNV; CDR2 reads YYDKDF (reference sequence). V lost 0 bases to trimming and J lost 0 bases; unmatched junction nucleotides: 7. The CDR3 here is CATSRDQALAANTGELFF. The DNA for the CDR3 is TGTGCCACCAGCAGAGATCAGGCGCTAGCGGCGAACACCGGGGAGCTGTTTTTT.

This sequence joins TRBV29-1 and TRBJ2-2; 7 nucleotides match TRBD2. Trimming removed 2 bases from V and 4 bases from J; junction bases left unmatched: 7. CDR3 length: 15 residues. Per germline, CDR1 SQVTM and CDR2 ANQGSEA. This chain's CDR3 is CSVETSGVGTGELFF. The CDR3 DNA follows: TGCAGCGTTGAAACCAGCGGGGTGGGCACCGGGGAGCTGTTTTTT.

The rearrangement uses TRBV29-1 and TRBJ1-1; D ambiguous. The CDR3 is 11 amino acids. Germline CDR1 and CDR2: SQVTM and ANQGSEA. Between the trimmed V and J ends, which lost 2 bases and 5 bases, there was a span of 6 bases. CDR3 amino acids: CSVEFSTEAFF. CDR3 nucleotides: TGCAGCGTTGAATTTTCTACTGAAGCTTTCTTT. Complete variable domain (other parts from reference TRBV29-1 and TRBJ1-1): SAVISQKPSRDICQRGTSLTIQCQVDSQVTMMFWYRQQPGQSLTLIATANQGSEATYESGFVIDKFPISRPNLTFSTLTVSNMSPEDSSIYLCSVEFSTEAFFGQGTRLTVV.

CDR3 residues: CASSKNRYQPQHF. CDR3 DNA sequence: TGTGCCAGCAGTAAGAACAGGTATCAGCCCCAGCATTTT. The rearrangement uses TRBV6-5 and TRBJ1-5; D may be TRBD1 (5 bases). CDR1 and CDR2 from the germline V gene are MNHEY and SVGAGI. The CDR3 is 13 amino acids. The V gene lost 5 bases and the J gene lost 5 bases, with 10 bases spanning the gap.

The chain has TRBV5-1 and TRBJ2-3, with 11 bases identical to TRBD2. The CDR3 spans 17 residues. V was clipped by 3 bases and J by 2 bases; unmatched bases: 8. Germline loops: CDR1 SGHRS, CDR2 YFSETQ. The CDR3 loop reads CASSSKVSGGATDTQYF. The CDR3 DNA sequence: TGCGCCAGCAGCTCGAAAGTTAGCGGGGGGGCCACAGATACGCAGTATTTT.

J is TRBJ2-7 and V is TRBV7-9, with TRBD1 identical over 7 bases. The CDR3 contains 14 residues. The trim removed 1 base at V and 5 bases at J, leaving 5 bases unmatched. Germline V gene lookup returns CDR1 SEHNR and CDR2 FQNEAQ (reference sequence). The CDR3 loop reads CASSLGQGVNEQYF. For the CDR3, the DNA is TGTGCCAGCAGCTTAGGACAGGGAGTCAACGAGCAGTACTTC.

This clone was counted a single time. V usage is TRBV7-6 and J usage is TRBJ2-3; the match to TRBD2 covers 10 bases. The V gene's germline CDR1 is SGHVS and CDR2 FNYEAQ. The CDR3 contains 16 residues. J was trimmed by 6 bases and V by 4 bases; bases with no gene match: 10. CDR3 in DNA: TGTGCCAGCAGCTGGATCGGTCTAGCGGGGGAGGATACGCAGTATTTT. Protein product: CASSWIGLAGEDTQYF.

V is TRBV7-9 and J is TRBJ1-1, with 9 bases identical to TRBD1. The CDR3 is made up of 15 amino acids. Germline loops: CDR1 SEHNR, CDR2 FQNEAQ (reference sequence). The V and J ends lost 2 bases and 4 bases, in that order; junction bases with no gene match: 5. The chain's CDR3 is CASSLLQGAVTEAFF. The CDR3 DNA reads as TGTGCCAGCAGCTTATTACAGGGGGCGGTCACTGAAGCTTTCTTT.

V gene TRBV29-1 combines with J gene TRBJ2-7; 7 bases agree with TRBD2. The V gene end was trimmed by 4 bases and the J gene end by 0 bases; junction bases not matched to a gene: 15. The V gene's germline CDR1 is SQVTM and CDR2 ANQGSEA. The CDR3 is made up of 17 amino acids. Written as DNA, the CDR3 is TGCAGCGTTGTTTCCCGTAATTTGCGGGGGAGCTCCTACGAGCAGTACTTC. It specifies CSVVSRNLRGSSYEQYF.

The rearrangement uses TRBV10-3 and TRBJ2-1; a weak D match, TRBD2 (6 bases). V was trimmed by 8 bases and J by 6 bases, leaving 20 bases between them. Germline V gene sequence: CDR1 ENHRY, CDR2 SYGVKD. The CDR3 is 15 residues long. Written as DNA, the CDR3 is TGTGCCATCTCGAGCGGGCTGTCGGTACCCAATGAGCAGTTCTTC. Translated: CAISSGLSVPNEQFF.

This chain uses TRBV10-3 with TRBJ1-2; TRBD1 matches 10 bases. CDR1 and CDR2 (germline): ENHRY, SYGVKD. This CDR3 has 12 residues. V lost 10 bases, J lost 6 bases, and 5 bases stayed unmatched. The CDR3 DNA reads TGTGCCACCGGGGACAGGGGAGATGGCTACACCTTC. Protein product: CATGDRGDGYTF.

This CDR3 is CASSHLRGAGTGELFF. The DNA for the CDR3 is TGCGCCAGCAGCCACCTGCGGGGGGCAGGGACCGGGGAGCTGTTTTTT. This chain connects TRBV4-1 to TRBJ2-2; 8 bases match TRBD2. Per the germline V gene, CDR1 is MGHRA and CDR2 is YSYEKL. V was pared by 3 bases and J by 5 bases, with 8 bases of the junction left unmatched. There are 16 residues in the CDR3.

The genes are TRBV7-3 and TRBJ1-1, with D unclear. This CDR3 comprises 16 residues. Trimming pared 0 bases from V and 4 bases from J, leaving 15 bases between. CDR1 and CDR2 from the germline V gene are SGHTA and FQGTGA. This chain's CDR3 is CASSLTPRPGVTEAFF. The CDR3 DNA is TGTGCCAGCAGCTTAACGCCGAGGCCCGGAGTCACTGAAGCTTTCTTT. The full variable domain, its missing parts supplied by reference TRBV7-3 and TRBJ1-1, is GAGVSQTPSNKVTEKGKYVELRCDPISGHTALYWYRQSLGQGPEFLIYFQGTGAADDSGLPNDRFFAVRPEGSVSTLKIQRTERGDSAVYLCASSLTPRPGVTEAFFGQGTRLTVV.

V gene TRBV6-5 combines with J gene TRBJ2-2, with TRBD1 matching 7 bases. Germline V lookup: CDR1 MNHEY, CDR2 SVGAGI. J lost 4 bases, V lost 4 bases, and 6 bases had no gene match. The length of the CDR3 is 15 residues. The CDR3 DNA sequence: TGTGCCAGCAGTTCCAGGGGGAGTGGCACCGGGGAGCTGTTTTTT. This encodes CASSSRGSGTGELFF.

The rearrangement joins TRBV4-2 to TRBJ2-3; TRBD2 might be the D (6 bases). The CDR3 has 16 amino acids. Between the trimmed V and J ends, which lost 4 bases and 1 base, there was a span of 15 bases. Germline V gene sequence: CDR1 LGHNA, CDR2 YNFKEQ. The CDR3, as DNA: TGTGCCAGCAGCCGCCTCCCAGGCGGGGGCACAGATACGCAGTATTTT. Amino acid sequence: CASSRLPGGGTDTQYF.

The V gene is TRBV28, the J gene TRBJ2-1, with unresolved D. The CDR3 has 11 amino acids. The V end was cut by 4 bases, the J end by 8 bases, with 6 bases between. The germline V gene encodes CDR1 MDHEN and CDR2 SYDVKM. The CDR3 reads CASSSEDEQFF. In DNA, the CDR3 is TGTGCCAGCAGTTCCGAGGATGAGCAGTTCTTC.

The chain couples TRBV5-1 to TRBJ2-1, with 11 positions matching TRBD2. The germline gives CDR1 SGHRS, CDR2 YFSETQ. The CDR3 runs to 19 residues. V was clipped by 4 bases and J by 3 bases; unmatched bases: 15. The DNA of the CDR3 is TGCGCCAGCAGCGTCCTTTCCTCCGGGACTAGCGGACTCTACAATGAGCAGTTCTTC. Protein: CASSVLSSGTSGLYNEQFF.

The genes are TRBV9 and TRBJ1-4; no definite D call. This CDR3 comprises 15 residues. V lost 4 bases and J lost 8, with 18 bases in between. CDR1 and CDR2 from the germline V gene are SGDLS and YYNGEE. Here the CDR3 DNA reads TGTGCCAGCAGCCCCGGCGTCCTTTTGCGGGAAAAACTGTTTTTT. Its translation is CASSPGVLLREKLFF.

This clone was seen once. The chain combines TRBV7-2 with TRBJ2-7, with TRBD1 matching over 7 bases. V was pared by 1 base and J by 2 bases, with 5 bases of the junction left unmatched. In germline, CDR1 is SGHTA, CDR2 FQGNSA. The CDR3 totals 15 residues. The CDR3 reads CASSLEQGSAYEQYF. The CDR3 nucleotides are TGTGCCAGCAGCTTAGAACAGGGGAGCGCCTACGAGCAGTACTTC. Supplemented by reference TRBV7-2 and TRBJ2-7, the full variable domain reads GAGVSQSPSNKVTEKGKDVELRCDPISGHTALYWYRQSLGQGLEFLIYFQGNSAPDKSGLPSDRFSAERTGGSVSTLTIQRTQQEDSAVYLCASSLEQGSAYEQYFGPGTRLTVT.

The V call is TRBV4-1, the J call TRBJ2-5; 8 bases are shared with TRBD2. J lost 5 bases, V lost 4 bases, and 15 bases had no gene match. The V gene's germline CDR1 is MGHRA and CDR2 YSYEKL. The CDR3 is made up of 17 amino acids. The CDR3 here is CASSPVGRGGGGETQYF. The CDR3 DNA follows: TGCGCCAGCAGCCCAGTCGGTCGGGGGGGCGGAGGGGAGACCCAGTACTTC.

This clone appeared once. The rearrangement links TRBV2 to TRBJ2-7, with TRBD1 matching over 10 bases. Germline assignment: CDR1 SNHLY and CDR2 FYNNEI. This CDR3 has 16 amino acids. V shed 2 bases and J 3 bases; nucleotides not matched to a gene: 7. This chain's CDR3 is CASSELGDRGHYEQYF. The CDR3 DNA follows: TGTGCCAGCAGTGAATTGGGGGACAGGGGCCACTACGAGCAGTACTTC.

This chain links TRBV29-1 with TRBJ1-1, with D perhaps TRBD1 (5 bases). V dropped 0 bases and J dropped 4 bases, with 9 bases sitting between them. Germline V lookup: CDR1 SQVTM, CDR2 ANQGSEA. This CDR3 has 13 residues. CDR3 loop: CSVEDGGGTEAFF. CDR3 nucleotide sequence: TGCAGCGTTGAAGATGGCGGGGGCACTGAAGCTTTCTTT.

The chain recombines TRBV7-9 with TRBJ2-2; tentatively, D is TRBD1 (6 bases). Germline CDR1 and CDR2: SEHNR and FQNEAQ (reference sequence). The CDR3 is 15 residues long. Trimming shortened V by 6 bases and J by 1 base, and 12 bases separated the two germline ends. This CDR3 is CASSRSRGNTGELFF. DNA for the CDR3: TGTGCCAGCAGTCGGTCCAGGGGGAACACCGGGGAGCTGTTTTTT.

The rearrangement uses TRBV5-4 and TRBJ1-5, with 7 bases fitting TRBD1. The V gene's germline CDR1 is SGHNT and CDR2 YYREEE (reference sequence). This CDR3 spans 14 amino acids. V trimming: 4 bases; J trimming: 3 bases; junction bases outside the gene matches: 4. The CDR3 here is CASSIRGYNQPQHF. CDR3 DNA: TGTGCCAGCAGCATCAGGGGGTACAATCAGCCCCAGCATTTT.

This clone was counted only a few times. The chain employs TRBV9 and TRBJ2-5; 7 bases align to TRBD1. V trimming: 0 bases; J trimming: 5 bases; junction bases outside the gene matches: 7. This CDR3 is 15 amino acids long. Germline CDR1 SGDLS, CDR2 YYNGEE. The CDR3 nucleotides read TGTGCCAGCAGCGTAGAAGGGGGACAGTGGGAGACCCAGTACTTC. This sequence encodes CASSVEGGQWETQYF.

This chain connects TRBV28 to TRBJ2-7; TRBD2 aligns across 9 bases. J was trimmed by 3 bases and V by 5 bases; bases with no gene match: 8. CDR1 is MDHEN, CDR2 SYDVKM, per germline. The CDR3 has 15 residues. The CDR3 is CASSISAGGNYEQYF. The CDR3 DNA follows: TGTGCCAGCAGTATTTCAGCGGGGGGCAACTACGAGCAGTACTTC.

The gene calls are TRBV7-8 and TRBJ2-1; 12 bases map to TRBD2. Germline CDR1 reads SGHVS; CDR2 reads FQNEAQ. The CDR3 extends over 16 amino acids. After removal of 6 bases from V and 10 bases from J, the junction contained 13 bases not matched to a gene. The CDR3 sequence is CASSDPLAGGPREQFF. The CDR3 nucleotides read TGTGCCAGCAGTGACCCGCTAGCGGGGGGGCCACGGGAGCAGTTCTTC. Combining the CDR3 with reference TRBV7-8 and TRBJ2-1 gives the whole variable domain GAGVSQSPRYKVAKRGQDVALRCDPISGHVSLFWYQQALGQGPEFLTYFQNEAQLDKSGLPSDRFFAERPEGSVSTLKIQRTQQEDSAVYLCASSDPLAGGPREQFFGPGTRLTVL.

This clone was counted a single time. The J gene is TRBJ1-1, the V gene TRBV5-6; D is possibly TRBD1 (5 bases). The germline gives CDR1 SGHDT, CDR2 YYEEEE. The V gene lost 0 bases and the J gene lost 12 bases, with 9 bases spanning the gap. The CDR3 contains 11 residues. In nucleotides, the CDR3 is TGTGCCAGCAGCTTGGGACAGCTGTCTTTCTTT. Translated, it gives CASSLGQLSFF.